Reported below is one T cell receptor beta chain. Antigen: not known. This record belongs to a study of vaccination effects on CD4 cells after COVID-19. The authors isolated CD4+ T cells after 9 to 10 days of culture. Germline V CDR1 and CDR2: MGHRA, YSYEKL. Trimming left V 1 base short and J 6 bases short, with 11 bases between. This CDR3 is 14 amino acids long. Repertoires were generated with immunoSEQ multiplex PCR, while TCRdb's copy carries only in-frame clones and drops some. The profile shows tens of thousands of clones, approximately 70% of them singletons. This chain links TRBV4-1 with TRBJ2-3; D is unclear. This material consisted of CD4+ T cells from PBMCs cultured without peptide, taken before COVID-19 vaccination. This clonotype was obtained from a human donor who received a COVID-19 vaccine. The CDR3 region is CASSQVGSRDTQYF. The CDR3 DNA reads TGCGCCAGCAGCCAAGTGGGTTCCCGGGATACGCAGTATTTT.